Shown below are 12 T cell receptor beta chains from a single sample sequenced in a study of sequential checkpoint blockade in melanoma (dated by TCRdb to about 2019). The label giving this sample's treatment or condition can be read as: randomized to nivolumab then ipilimumab (arm A) or the reverse (arm B). The library came from the immunoSEQ multiplex PCR assay. TCRdb re-hosts the immuneACCESS table, in-frame sequences only. Its copies lack some clones; in the studies checked, an unresolved V gene accounts for under half of them, and the cause for the rest is not known. The sample records roughly 18,000 clones, approximately 58% of which are singletons. Of the sample, 17% is held by the ten largest clones. Sequences were derived from CD8+ T cells sorted from blood (inferred from file names), sampled from a patient given nivolumab and ipilimumab in sequence. These receptors came from a human donor with melanoma.

The chain is built from TRBV10-3 and TRBJ1-3; D gene uncertain. The germline CDR1 and CDR2 sequences are ENHRY and SYGVKD. The germline V and J ends were trimmed by 3 bases and 2 bases, with 8 bases remaining between them. There are 14 residues in the CDR3. This CDR3 is CAISDGVAGNTIYF. The CDR3, as DNA: TGTGCCATCAGTGACGGAGTAGCTGGAAACACCATATATTTT.

V is TRBV6-6 and J is TRBJ2-4; TRBD1 agrees at 9 bases. V trimming: 8 bases; J trimming: 5 bases; junction bases outside the gene matches: 4. Germline-derived CDR1 and CDR2 are MNHNY and SVGAGI (reference sequence). The CDR3 is 13 amino acids. The CDR3 sequence: CASWDRVQNIQYF. CDR3 DNA sequence: TGTGCCAGCTGGGACAGGGTTCAAAACATTCAGTACTTC.

This clone was detected only once. The chain carries TRBV7-9 and TRBJ1-3; D is undetermined. This CDR3 is 15 amino acids long. Germline V CDR1 and CDR2: SEHNR, FQNEAQ (reference sequence). V shed 6 bases and J shed 0 bases, with 12 bases lying between them. The CDR3 bases are TGTGCCAGCAGTCGGGAGGGTGCCTCTGGAAACACCATATATTTT. Amino acids: CASSREGASGNTIYF. The full variable domain, rest sourced from reference TRBV7-9 and TRBJ1-3, is DTGVSQNPRHKITKRGQNVTFRCDPISEHNRLYWYRQTLGQGPEFLTYFQNEAQLEKSRLLSDRFSAERPKGSFSTLEIQRTEQGDSAMYLCASSREGASGNTIYFGEGSWLTVV.

This clone was detected once. The rearrangement uses TRBV4-1 and TRBJ2-1; 10 bases align to TRBD1. Trimming took 2 bases from V and 4 from J; bases not matched to a gene: 5. CDR1 MGHRA and CDR2 YSYEKL come from the germline V gene. CDR3 length: 16 residues. Here the CDR3 reads CASSQRPGQGYNEQFF. Written as DNA, the CDR3 is TGCGCCAGCAGCCAAAGACCGGGACAGGGGTACAATGAGCAGTTCTTC.

The chain uses TRBV21-1 and TRBJ2-7; the table's D call TRBD2 went unverified against the DNA. TRBV21-1 is classified as a pseudogene. CDR3 size: 16 residues. The CDR3 protein is CASSKDASGPSYEQYF. The CDR3 nucleotides read TGTGCCAGCAGCAAAGACGCTAGCGGGCCCTCCTACGAGCAGTACTTC.

The chain employs TRBV27 and TRBJ2-7; unclear D gene. This CDR3 spans 13 amino acids. Germline V gene lookup returns CDR1 MNHEY and CDR2 SMNVEV (reference sequence). V was trimmed by 4 bases and J by 2 bases, leaving 9 bases between them. The CDR3 loop is CASSYYPTYEQYF. CDR3 coding DNA: TGTGCCAGCAGTTACTACCCCACCTACGAGCAGTACTTC.

This clone was detected a few times. The J gene is TRBJ2-7, the V gene TRBV28; 7 bases align to TRBD1. The germline gives CDR1 MDHEN, CDR2 SYDVKM. The V gene end was trimmed by 6 bases and the J gene end by 0 bases; junction bases not matched to a gene: 2. This CDR3 contains 13 residues. CDR3 sequence (DNA): TGTGCCAGCAGAGGGGACAGCTCCTACGAGCAGTACTTC. Its protein is CASRGDSSYEQYF.

This clone was recorded once. The chain carries TRBV9 and TRBJ2-3, with D possibly matching TRBD1 (5 bases). V lost 4 bases and J lost 3, with 9 bases in between. The germline gives CDR1 SGDLS, CDR2 YYNGEE. This CDR3 spans 13 amino acids. The CDR3 DNA sequence: TGTGCCAGCAGCCCCAGGGTAACAGATACGCAGTATTTT. Translation gives CASSPRVTDTQYF.

This clone occurred a few times. The rearrangement links TRBV5-6 to TRBJ2-7; the match to TRBD1 covers 9 bases. CDR3 length: 14 residues. Trimming took 3 bases from V and 2 from J; bases not matched to a gene: 3. The V gene's germline CDR1 is SGHDT and CDR2 YYEEEE. CDR3 residues: CASSSGTGPYEQYF. The CDR3 DNA sequence: TGTGCCAGCAGCTCCGGGACAGGGCCCTACGAGCAGTACTTC.

This clone has only a few counts. V gene TRBV7-9 combines with J gene TRBJ2-7, with D tentatively TRBD2 (5 bases). The germline gives CDR1 SEHNR, CDR2 FQNEAQ (reference sequence). The germline V and J ends were trimmed by 7 bases and 0 bases, with 19 bases remaining between them. This CDR3 spans 16 amino acids. CDR3 DNA: TGTGCCAGCACCGAAAGTGGGAGTAAAAGCTCCTACGAGCAGTACTTC. It is translated as CASTESGSKSSYEQYF.

CDR3 sequence reads: CASSLTGAGIYEQYF. In DNA form, the CDR3 reads TGTGCCAGCAGTCTTACAGGGGCGGGGATCTACGAGCAGTACTTC. This chain links TRBV28 with TRBJ2-7; D possibly corresponds to TRBD1 (7 bases). V lost 5 bases and J 3 bases, leaving 17 bases between the germline ends. The CDR3 loop spans 15 amino acids. The germline V gene encodes CDR1 MDHEN and CDR2 SYDVKM.

The chain uses TRBV27 and TRBJ2-3; the D gene is possibly TRBD2 (6 bases). This CDR3 is 15 amino acids long. The germline gives CDR1 MNHEY, CDR2 SMNVEV (reference sequence). With 3 bases removed from V and 8 bases from J, the gap between germline ends came to 18 bases. DNA for the CDR3: TGTGCCAGCAGTTTCCCTGCTTACGGGGGTGGTACGCAGTATTTT. Amino acids: CASSFPAYGGGTQYF.